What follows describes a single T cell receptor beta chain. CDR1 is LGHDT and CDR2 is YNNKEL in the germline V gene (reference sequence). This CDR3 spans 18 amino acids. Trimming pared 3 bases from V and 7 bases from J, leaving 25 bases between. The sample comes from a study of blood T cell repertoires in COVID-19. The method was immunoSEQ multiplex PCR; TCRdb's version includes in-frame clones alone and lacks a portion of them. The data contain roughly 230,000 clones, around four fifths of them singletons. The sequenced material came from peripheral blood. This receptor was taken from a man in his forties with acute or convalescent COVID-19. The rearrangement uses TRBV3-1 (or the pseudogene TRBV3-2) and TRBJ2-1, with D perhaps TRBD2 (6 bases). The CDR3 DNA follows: TGTGCCAGCAGCCACCGATTCAAGATTACTAGCACTCTTAATGAGCAGTTCTTC. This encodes CASSHRFKITSTLNEQFF.